The source of this T cell receptor (delta chain) is a study of Vδ1+ human thymocytes. Concerning this clone: The target antigen is unknown.

The CDR3 loop spans 18 amino acids. CDR1 is TSWWSYY and CDR2 is QGS in the germline V gene. Trimming took 0 bases from V and 0 from J; bases not matched to a gene: 9. Findings and limits, study-wide: Thymic TRG and TRD repertoires appeared highly polyclonal, with Gaussian CDR3 length distributions.

Thymocytes were sorted as CD3+ TCRVdelta1+ TCRVdelta2- after alphabeta T cell depletion. Extracted RNA was reverse transcribed into cDNA. Pooled V-gene forward primers with one constant-region reverse primer generated the CDR3 amplicons by multiplex PCR. TCRdb re-called the multiplex PCR reads through CATT. This sample has 21,000 or so delta-chain clones; about 8% occur once, and the top ten carry 0.8% to 1%. V usage is TRDV1 and J usage is TRDJ1; 8 positions agree with TRDD3. Input material: Vdelta1+ gamma-delta thymocytes from the thymus. Subset here: FACS-sorted CD3+ TCRalphabeta- TCRVdelta1+ TCRVdelta2- thymocytes. The sequence was collected from a child under two years old who had congenital heart surgery. This CDR3 reads CALGELWGYPVHTDKLIF. The CDR3 region has the DNA TGTGCTCTTGGGGAACTGTGGGGATACCCTGTACACACCGATAAACTCATCTTT.